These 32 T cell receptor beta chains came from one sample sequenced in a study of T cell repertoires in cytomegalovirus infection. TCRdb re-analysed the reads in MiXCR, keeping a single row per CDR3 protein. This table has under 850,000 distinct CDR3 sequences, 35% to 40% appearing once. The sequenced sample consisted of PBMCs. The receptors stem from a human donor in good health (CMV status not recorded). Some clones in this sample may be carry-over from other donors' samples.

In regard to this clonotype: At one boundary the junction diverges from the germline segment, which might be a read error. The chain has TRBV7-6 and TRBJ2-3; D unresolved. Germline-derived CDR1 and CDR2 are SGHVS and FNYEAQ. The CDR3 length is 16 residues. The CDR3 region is CASSLTSTDRTDTQSF. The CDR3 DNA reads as TGTGCCAGCAGCTTAACTTCCACCGACCGCACAGATACGCAGTCTTTT.

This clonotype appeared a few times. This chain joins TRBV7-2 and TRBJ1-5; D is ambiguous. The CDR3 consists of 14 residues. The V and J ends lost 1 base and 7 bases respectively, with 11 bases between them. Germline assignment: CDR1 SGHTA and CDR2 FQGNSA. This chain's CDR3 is CASSLGGLGQPQHF. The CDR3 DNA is TGTGCCAGCAGCTTAGGAGGTTTGGGGCAGCCCCAGCATTTT.

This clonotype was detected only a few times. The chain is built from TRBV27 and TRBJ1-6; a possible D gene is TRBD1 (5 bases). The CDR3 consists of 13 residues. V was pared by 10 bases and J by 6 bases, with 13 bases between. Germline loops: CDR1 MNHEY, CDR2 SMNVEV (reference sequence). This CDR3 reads CATRTFLNSPLHF. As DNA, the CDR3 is TGTGCCACGCGGACATTTCTTAATTCACCCCTCCACTTT.

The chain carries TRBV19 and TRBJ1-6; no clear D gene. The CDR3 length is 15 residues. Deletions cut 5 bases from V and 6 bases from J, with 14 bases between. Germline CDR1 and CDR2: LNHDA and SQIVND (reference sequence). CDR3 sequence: CASSFGNNANSPLHF. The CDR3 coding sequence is TGTGCCAGTAGTTTCGGAAACAACGCTAATTCACCCCTCCACTTT.

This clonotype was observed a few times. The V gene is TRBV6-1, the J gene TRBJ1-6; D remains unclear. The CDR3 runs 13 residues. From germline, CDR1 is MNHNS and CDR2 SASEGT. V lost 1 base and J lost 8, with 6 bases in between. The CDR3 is CASSEVNDSPLHF. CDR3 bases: TGTGCCAGCAGTGAAGTGAATGATTCACCCCTCCACTTT.

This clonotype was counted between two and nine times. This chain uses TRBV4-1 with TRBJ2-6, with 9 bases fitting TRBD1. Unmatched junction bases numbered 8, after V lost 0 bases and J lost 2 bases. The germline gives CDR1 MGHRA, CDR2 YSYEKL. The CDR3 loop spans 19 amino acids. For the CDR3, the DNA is TGCGCCAGCAGCCAAGACGGACAGGGGTTCGTCGCTGGGGCCAACGTCCTGACTTTC. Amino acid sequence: CASSQDGQGFVAGANVLTF.

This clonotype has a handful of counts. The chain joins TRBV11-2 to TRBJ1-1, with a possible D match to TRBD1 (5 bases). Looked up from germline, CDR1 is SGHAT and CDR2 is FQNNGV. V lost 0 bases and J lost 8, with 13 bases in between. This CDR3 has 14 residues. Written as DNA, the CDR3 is TGTGCCAGCAGCTTAGATAGGCCGGGGGGGGAAGCTTTCTTT. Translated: CASSLDRPGGEAFF.

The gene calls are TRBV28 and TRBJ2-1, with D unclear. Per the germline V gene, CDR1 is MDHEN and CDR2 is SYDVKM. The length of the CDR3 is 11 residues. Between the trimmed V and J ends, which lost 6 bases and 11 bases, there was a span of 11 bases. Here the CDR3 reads CASSLRAQQFF. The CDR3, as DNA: TGTGCCAGCAGCCTCCGGGCTCAGCAGTTCTTC.

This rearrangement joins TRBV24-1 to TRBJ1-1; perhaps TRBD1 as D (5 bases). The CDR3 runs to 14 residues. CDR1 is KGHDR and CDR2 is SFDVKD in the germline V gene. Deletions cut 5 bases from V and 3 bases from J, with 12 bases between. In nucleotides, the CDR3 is TGTGCCACCAGTGGTCCAGGGCCAGACACTGAAGCTTTCTTT. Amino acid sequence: CATSGPGPDTEAFF.

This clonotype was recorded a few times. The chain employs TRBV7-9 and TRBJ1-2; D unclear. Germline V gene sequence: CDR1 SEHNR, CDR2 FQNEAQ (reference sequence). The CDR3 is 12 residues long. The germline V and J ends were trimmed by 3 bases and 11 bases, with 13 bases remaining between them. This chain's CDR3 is CASSLGTGVYTF. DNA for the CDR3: TGTGCCAGCAGCTTGGGTACCGGTGTTTACACCTTC.

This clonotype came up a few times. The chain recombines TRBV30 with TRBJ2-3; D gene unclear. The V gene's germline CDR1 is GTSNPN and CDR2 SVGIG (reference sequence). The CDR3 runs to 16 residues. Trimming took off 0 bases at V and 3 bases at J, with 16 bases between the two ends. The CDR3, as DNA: TGTGCCTGGAGTGTCGGCCTCACGGGCGGTACAGATACGCAGTATTTT. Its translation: CAWSVGLTGGTDTQYF.

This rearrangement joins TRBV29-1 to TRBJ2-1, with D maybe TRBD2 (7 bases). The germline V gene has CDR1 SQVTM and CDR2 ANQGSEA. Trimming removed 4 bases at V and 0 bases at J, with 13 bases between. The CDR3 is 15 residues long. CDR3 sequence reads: CSVVGGPDSYNEQFF. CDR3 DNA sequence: TGCAGCGTTGTCGGGGGGCCGGACTCCTACAATGAGCAGTTCTTC.

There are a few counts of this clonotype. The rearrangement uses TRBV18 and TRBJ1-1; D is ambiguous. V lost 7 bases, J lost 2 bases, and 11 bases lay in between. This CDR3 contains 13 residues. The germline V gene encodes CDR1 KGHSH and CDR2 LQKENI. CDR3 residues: CASYRSANTEAFF. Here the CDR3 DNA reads TGTGCCAGCTACCGTTCGGCCAACACTGAAGCTTTCTTT.

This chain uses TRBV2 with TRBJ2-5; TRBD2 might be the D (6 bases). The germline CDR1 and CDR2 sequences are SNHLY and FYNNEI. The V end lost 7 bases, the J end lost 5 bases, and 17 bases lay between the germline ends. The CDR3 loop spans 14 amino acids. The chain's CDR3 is CASNLRLAWETQYF. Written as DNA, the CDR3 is TGTGCCAGCAACCTACGGCTAGCGTGGGAGACCCAGTACTTC.

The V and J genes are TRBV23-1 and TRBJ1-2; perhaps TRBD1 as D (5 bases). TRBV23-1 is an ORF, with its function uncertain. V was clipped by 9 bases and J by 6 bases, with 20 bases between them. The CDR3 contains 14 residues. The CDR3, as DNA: TGCGCCAGTGACGAAGGGACGAATCAGGATGGCTACACCTTC. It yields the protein CASDEGTNQDGYTF.

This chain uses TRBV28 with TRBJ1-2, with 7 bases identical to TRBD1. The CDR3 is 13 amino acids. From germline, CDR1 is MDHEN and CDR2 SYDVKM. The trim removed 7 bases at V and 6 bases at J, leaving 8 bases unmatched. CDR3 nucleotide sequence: TGTGCCAGCACCCTAGGGGGCTTTGATGGCTACACCTTC. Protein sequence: CASTLGGFDGYTF.

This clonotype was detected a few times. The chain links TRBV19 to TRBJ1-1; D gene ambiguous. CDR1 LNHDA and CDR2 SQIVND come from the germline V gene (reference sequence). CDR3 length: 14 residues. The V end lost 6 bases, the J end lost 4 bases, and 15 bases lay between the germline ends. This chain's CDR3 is CASSPPRTGTEAFF. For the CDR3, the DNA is TGTGCCAGTAGCCCACCTAGGACGGGCACTGAAGCTTTCTTT.

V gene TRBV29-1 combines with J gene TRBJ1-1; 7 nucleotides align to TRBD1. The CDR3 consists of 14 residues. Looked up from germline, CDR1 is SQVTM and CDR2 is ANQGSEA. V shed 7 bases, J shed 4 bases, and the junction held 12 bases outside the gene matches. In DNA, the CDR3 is TGCAGCGGGTCTTTGGGCCAGGGGGGCACTGAAGCTTTCTTT. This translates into CSGSLGQGGTEAFF.

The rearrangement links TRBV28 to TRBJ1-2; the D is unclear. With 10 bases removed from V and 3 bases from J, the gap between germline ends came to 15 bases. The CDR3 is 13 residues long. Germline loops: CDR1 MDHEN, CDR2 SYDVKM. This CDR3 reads CAISQSGYYGYTF. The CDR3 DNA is TGTGCCATCTCCCAATCGGGGTACTATGGCTACACCTTC.

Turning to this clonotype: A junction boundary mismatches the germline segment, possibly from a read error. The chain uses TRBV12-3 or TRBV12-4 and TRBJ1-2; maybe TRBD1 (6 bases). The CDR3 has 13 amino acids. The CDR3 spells CARRGTALYGSTF. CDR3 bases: TGTGCCAGAAGGGGGACGGCCCTCTATGGCTCCACCTTC.

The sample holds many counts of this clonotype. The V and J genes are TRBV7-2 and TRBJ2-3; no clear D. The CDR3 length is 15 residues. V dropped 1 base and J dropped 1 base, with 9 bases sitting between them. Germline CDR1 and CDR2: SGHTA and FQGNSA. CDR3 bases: TGTGCCAGCAGCTTAGTCTGGGATGGCACAGATACGCAGTATTTT. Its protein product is CASSLVWDGTDTQYF.

The CDR3 sequence: CASSKTRSGANVLTF. The CDR3 nucleotides read TGTGCCAGCAGCAAGACTAGGTCCGGGGCCAACGTCCTGACTTTC. This sequence joins TRBV7-6 and TRBJ2-6; weak D call: TRBD2 (6 bases). CDR3 size: 15 residues. Trimming took 5 bases from V and 4 from J, leaving 12 bases between them. The germline gives CDR1 SGHVS, CDR2 FNYEAQ.

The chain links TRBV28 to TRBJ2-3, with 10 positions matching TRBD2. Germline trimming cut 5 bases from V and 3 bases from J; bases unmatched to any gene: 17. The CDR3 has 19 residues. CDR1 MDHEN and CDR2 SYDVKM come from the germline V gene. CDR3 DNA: TGTGCCAGCAGTAACCCGGACGCTAGCGGGAGAGAATGGACAGATACGCAGTATTTT. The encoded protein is CASSNPDASGREWTDTQYF.

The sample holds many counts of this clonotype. The CDR3 region has the DNA TGTGCCAGCAGCCCCCCGATCGGGACTCCACCCTACGAGCAGTACTTC. It codes for CASSPPIGTPPYEQYF. The V gene is TRBV28, the J gene TRBJ2-7, with D tentatively TRBD2 (6 bases). The CDR3 is 16 residues long. V gave up 6 bases and J gave up 2 bases, with 20 bases separating them. Germline CDR1 reads MDHEN; CDR2 reads SYDVKM.

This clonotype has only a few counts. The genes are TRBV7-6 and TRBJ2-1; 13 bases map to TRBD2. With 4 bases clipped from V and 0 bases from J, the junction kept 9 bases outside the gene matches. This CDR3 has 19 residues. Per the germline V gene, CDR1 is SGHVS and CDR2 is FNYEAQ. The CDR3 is CASSSPGLAGTSSYNEQFF. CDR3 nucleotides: TGTGCCAGCAGCTCCCCGGGACTAGCGGGGACCAGCTCCTACAATGAGCAGTTCTTC.

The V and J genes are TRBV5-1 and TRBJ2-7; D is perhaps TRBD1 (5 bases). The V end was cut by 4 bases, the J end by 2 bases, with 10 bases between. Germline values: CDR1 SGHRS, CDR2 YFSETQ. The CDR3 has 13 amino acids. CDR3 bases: TGCGCCAGCAGCCCCCGGACAACCTACGAGCAGTACTTC. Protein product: CASSPRTTYEQYF.

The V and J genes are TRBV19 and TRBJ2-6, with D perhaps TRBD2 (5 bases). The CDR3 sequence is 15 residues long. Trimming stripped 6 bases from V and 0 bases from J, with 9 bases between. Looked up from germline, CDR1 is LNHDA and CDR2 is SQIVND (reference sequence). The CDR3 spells CASRRANSGANVLTF. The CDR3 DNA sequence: TGTGCCAGTAGGAGGGCCAACTCTGGGGCCAACGTCCTGACTTTC.

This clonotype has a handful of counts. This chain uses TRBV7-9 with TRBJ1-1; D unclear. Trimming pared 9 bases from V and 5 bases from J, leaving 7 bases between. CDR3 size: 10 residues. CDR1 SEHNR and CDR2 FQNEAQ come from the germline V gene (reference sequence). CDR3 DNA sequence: TGTGCCAGTGATTCGACTGAAGCTTTCTTT. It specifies CASDSTEAFF.

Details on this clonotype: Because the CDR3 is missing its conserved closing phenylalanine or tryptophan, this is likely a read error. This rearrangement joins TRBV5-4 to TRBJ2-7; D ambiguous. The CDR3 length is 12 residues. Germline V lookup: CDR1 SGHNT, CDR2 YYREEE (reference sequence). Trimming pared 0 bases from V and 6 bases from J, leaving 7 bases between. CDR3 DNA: TGTGCCAGCAGCTTGGGTAGTGCCGAGCAGTACTTA. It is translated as CASSLGSAEQYL.

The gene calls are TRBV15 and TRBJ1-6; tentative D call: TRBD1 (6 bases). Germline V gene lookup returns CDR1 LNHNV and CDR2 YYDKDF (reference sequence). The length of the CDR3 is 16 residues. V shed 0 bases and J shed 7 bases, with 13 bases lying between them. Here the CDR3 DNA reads TGTGCCACCAGCAGAGATGGCACAGGGCTGAATTCACCCCTCCACTTT. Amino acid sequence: CATSRDGTGLNSPLHF.

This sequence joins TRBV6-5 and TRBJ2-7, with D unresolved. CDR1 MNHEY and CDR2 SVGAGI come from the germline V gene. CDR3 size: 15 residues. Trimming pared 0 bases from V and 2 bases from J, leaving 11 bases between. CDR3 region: CASSYSLTRPYEQYF. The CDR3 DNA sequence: TGTGCCAGCAGTTACTCGCTGACGAGGCCCTACGAGCAGTACTTC.

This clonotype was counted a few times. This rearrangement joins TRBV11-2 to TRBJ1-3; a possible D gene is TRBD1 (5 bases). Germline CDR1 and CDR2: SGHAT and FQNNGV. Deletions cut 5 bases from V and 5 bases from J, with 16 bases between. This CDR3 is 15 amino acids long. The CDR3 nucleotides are TGTGCCAGCAGCCCGACCCAGGGCTGGCGAAACACCATATATTTT. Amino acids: CASSPTQGWRNTIYF.